This T cell receptor beta chain was recovered during a study of radiotherapy plus CTLA-4 blockade in lung cancer. About this clone itself: Antigen unknown.

The CDR3 covers 15 residues. V shed 5 bases and J shed 9 bases, with 23 bases lying between them. Per germline, CDR1 SGHAT and CDR2 FQNNGV. Study observations and caveats: How blood T cell clones changed early, along with interferon-beta, reportedly forecast response best. Expansion in blood of tumor-derived TCR clones was seen after radiotherapy plus ipilimumab.

Libraries were prepared by immunoSEQ multiplex PCR; TCRdb keeps only in-frame clonotypes and omits some of them. Here the sample spans around 43,000 clones, 65% to 75% being singletons. The chain uses TRBV11-2 and TRBJ2-7, with D perhaps matching TRBD1 (6 bases). This receptor was taken from a human donor with non-small cell lung cancer who had stable disease on radiotherapy plus ipilimumab. The sequencing here drew on peripheral blood, taken from a patient treated with radiotherapy plus ipilimumab. The CDR3: CASSQTGYNSWVQYF. The CDR3 nucleotides read TGTGCCAGCAGCCAGACAGGCTACAACTCCTGGGTGCAGTACTTC.